A selection of T cell receptor beta chains follows, all from one sample in a study of shared clonotypes between healthy human individuals. Libraries were prepared by immunoSEQ multiplex PCR; TCRdb keeps only in-frame clonotypes and omits some of them. Of over a million clones in the sample, approximately 80% were seen once. The specimen was memory CD4+ T cells from PBMCs. The receptors stem from a man aged 18 to 30 in good health. Some clones in this sample may be carry-over from other donors' samples. Each CDR3 is given with its conserved first and last residue. The order of the fields is clone size, V gene, D gene, J gene, CDR3 DNA, CDR3 protein. The D gene is left open where the match is weak. Not every row has a clone size; where given, it reads once, few, many or a size class.

clone size: few; V gene: TRBV5-5; D gene: TRBD1; J gene: TRBJ2-5; CDR3 DNA: TGTGCCAGCAGCTCCAGGACAGGCACGGGCGGAGAGACCCAGTACTTC; CDR3 protein: CASSSRTGTGGETQYF
clone size: NA; V gene: TRBV5-1; D gene: NA; J gene: TRBJ1-5; CDR3 DNA: TGCGCCAGCAGCTCTTCGGGGGGGAATCAGCCCCAGCATTTT; CDR3 protein: CASSSSGGNQPQHF
clone size: NA; V gene: TRBV9; D gene: NA; J gene: TRBJ2-5; CDR3 DNA: TGTGCCAGCAGCGATAAGCATAGTTCTGAAGAGACCCAGTACTTC; CDR3 protein: CASSDKHSSEETQYF
clone size: NA; V gene: TRBV30; D gene: NA; J gene: TRBJ2-3; CDR3 DNA: TGTGCCTGGAGTTCGGGACTCAGCACAGATACGCAGTATTTT; CDR3 protein: CAWSSGLSTDTQYF
clone size: NA; V gene: TRBV2; D gene: NA; J gene: TRBJ2-7; CDR3 DNA: TGTGCCAGCAGTGAAGTGGACCAGCAGTACTTC; CDR3 protein: CASSEVDQQYF
clone size: NA; V gene: TRBV10-3; D gene: NA; J gene: TRBJ2-5; CDR3 DNA: TGTGCCATCAGTGAGTCGGTCGGACAGCAAGAGACCCAGTACTTC; CDR3 protein: CAISESVGQQETQYF
clone size: NA; V gene: TRBV28; D gene: NA; J gene: TRBJ1-5; CDR3 DNA: TGTGCCAGCAGTTTGTTGGGACGGTGGGGGGGTTATAGCAATCAGCCCCAGCATTTT; CDR3 protein: CASSLLGRWGGYSNQPQHF
clone size: NA; V gene: TRBV6-5; D gene: TRBD2; J gene: TRBJ2-3; CDR3 DNA: TGTGCCAGCAGTTACCGCGGGAGGTCGACAGATACGCAGTATTTT; CDR3 protein: CASSYRGRSTDTQYF
clone size: NA; V gene: TRBV5-6; D gene: NA; J gene: TRBJ1-5; CDR3 DNA: TGTGCCAGCAGCTTACGGGACGGCCAAGGGCAGCCCCAGCATTTT; CDR3 protein: CASSLRDGQGQPQHF
clone size: NA; V gene: TRBV5-4; D gene: NA; J gene: TRBJ1-3; CDR3 DNA: TGTGCCAGCAGCTTGTCAGGGGTTGGAAACACCATATATTTT; CDR3 protein: CASSLSGVGNTIYF
clone size: NA; V gene: TRBV6-1; D gene: NA; J gene: TRBJ1-5; CDR3 DNA: TGTGCCAGCAGTGAACCTAATCAGCCCCAGCATTTT; CDR3 protein: CASSEPNQPQHF
clone size: NA; V gene: TRBV4-1; D gene: TRBD2; J gene: TRBJ2-1; CDR3 DNA: TGCGCCAGCAGCCAAGTTCCTCTAGCGGGAGTTGCGGAGCAGTTCTTC; CDR3 protein: CASSQVPLAGVAEQFF
clone size: NA; V gene: TRBV5-6; D gene: NA; J gene: TRBJ2-3; CDR3 DNA: TGTGCCAGCAGCCCAGATACGCAGTATTTT; CDR3 protein: CASSPDTQYF
clone size: NA; V gene: TRBV5-4; D gene: TRBD1; J gene: TRBJ1-1; CDR3 DNA: TGTGCCAGCAGCTCGACAGGGGGTGAAGCTTTCTTT; CDR3 protein: CASSSTGGEAFF
clone size: many; V gene: TRBV7-2; D gene: NA; J gene: TRBJ1-1; CDR3 DNA: TGTGCCAGCAGCTTGGGACGGTCTAGCACTGAAGCTTTCTTT; CDR3 protein: CASSLGRSSTEAFF
clone size: NA; V gene: TRBV5-1; D gene: TRBD1; J gene: TRBJ2-1; CDR3 DNA: TGCGCCAGCAGCCTACCAACGGGACAGGGGGCCGGTGAGCAGTTCTTC; CDR3 protein: CASSLPTGQGAGEQFF
clone size: NA; V gene: TRBV10-3; D gene: NA; J gene: TRBJ2-1; CDR3 DNA: TGTGCCATCAGTGAGTCCGGACAACCTGATGAGCAGTTCTTC; CDR3 protein: CAISESGQPDEQFF
clone size: NA; V gene: TRBV7-8; D gene: NA; J gene: TRBJ1-1; CDR3 DNA: TGTGCCAGCAGCTTAGAGAGGGTCCGGGGGTACACTGAAGCTTTCTTT; CDR3 protein: CASSLERVRGYTEAFF
clone size: few; V gene: TRBV10-2; D gene: NA; J gene: TRBJ1-1; CDR3 DNA: TGCGCCAGCAGTGTTTTCACTGAAGCTTTCTTT; CDR3 protein: CASSVFTEAFF
clone size: NA; V gene: TRBV28; D gene: NA; J gene: TRBJ2-7; CDR3 DNA: TGTGCCCATGGGCAGCACCTCTCCTACGAGCAGTACTTC; CDR3 protein: CAHGQHLSYEQYF
clone size: NA; V gene: TRBV7-3; D gene: TRBD2; J gene: TRBJ2-1; CDR3 DNA: TGTGCCAGCAGCCCTTTCGGGCGGACTAGCGGAAATAGGGATGAGCAGTTCTTC; CDR3 protein: CASSPFGRTSGNRDEQFF
clone size: NA; V gene: TRBV6-6; D gene: NA; J gene: TRBJ2-1; CDR3 DNA: TGTGCCAGCAGTTACCGGAGCGGCAATGAGCAGTTCTTC; CDR3 protein: CASSYRSGNEQFF
clone size: NA; V gene: TRBV7-9; D gene: TRBD1; J gene: TRBJ1-4; CDR3 DNA: TGTGCCAGCAGCCCAAACAGGGGATACGCTGAAAAACTGTTTTTT; CDR3 protein: CASSPNRGYAEKLFF
clone size: NA; V gene: TRBV6-5; D gene: NA; J gene: TRBJ2-1; CDR3 DNA: TGTGCCAGCAGTTGGGGCGGGGCTCACTACAATGAGCAGTTCTTC; CDR3 protein: CASSWGGAHYNEQFF
clone size: NA; V gene: TRBV5-4; D gene: NA; J gene: TRBJ2-5; CDR3 DNA: TGTGCCAGCAGCCTATGGCTCACAGGGAACCGAGAGACCCAGTACTTC; CDR3 protein: CASSLWLTGNRETQYF
clone size: NA; V gene: TRBV6-5; D gene: TRBD2; J gene: TRBJ2-7; CDR3 DNA: TGTGCCAGCAGCCCTCCCATAGCGGGAGTCTACGAGCAGTACTTC; CDR3 protein: CASSPPIAGVYEQYF
clone size: NA; V gene: TRBV18; D gene: NA; J gene: TRBJ1-1; CDR3 DNA: TGTGCCAGCTCACCCCTGCTCGAGGCGTCCGCTGAAGCTTTCTTT; CDR3 protein: CASSPLLEASAEAFF
clone size: many; V gene: TRBV2; D gene: NA; J gene: TRBJ1-4; CDR3 DNA: TGTGCCAGTAGAGAATCAGGGGCTTCTAATGAAAAACTGTTTTTT; CDR3 protein: CASRESGASNEKLFF
clone size: NA; V gene: TRBV11-3; D gene: NA; J gene: TRBJ1-1; CDR3 DNA: TGTGCCAGCAGCTTAGCTTCGAACACTGAAGCTTTCTTT; CDR3 protein: CASSLASNTEAFF
clone size: NA; V gene: TRBV4-3; D gene: NA; J gene: TRBJ1-2; CDR3 DNA: TGCGCCAGCAGCCAATCACCCGGGACTTACTATGGCTACACCTTC; CDR3 protein: CASSQSPGTYYGYTF
clone size: NA; V gene: TRBV5-1; D gene: TRBD2; J gene: TRBJ2-7; CDR3 DNA: TGCGCCAGCAGCAGATTTAGGGGAGGGGTCCCTTGGGAGCAGTACTTC; CDR3 protein: CASSRFRGGVPWEQYF
clone size: few; V gene: TRBV18; D gene: NA; J gene: TRBJ2-7; CDR3 DNA: TGTGCCAGCTCGCCTTCAGTGGGAGCGGTGTCCTACGAGCAGTACTTC; CDR3 protein: CASSPSVGAVSYEQYF
clone size: many; V gene: TRBV5-5; D gene: TRBD2; J gene: TRBJ2-3; CDR3 DNA: TGTGCCAGCGGGGGGACTAACACAGATACGCAGTATTTT; CDR3 protein: CASGGTNTDTQYF
clone size: NA; V gene: TRBV18; D gene: NA; J gene: TRBJ1-2; CDR3 DNA: TGTGCCGGCGCCGTTTCGGGACAAGTCCCAGGAGGCTACACCTTC; CDR3 protein: CAGAVSGQVPGGYTF
clone size: NA; V gene: TRBV19; D gene: NA; J gene: TRBJ2-3; CDR3 DNA: TGTGCCAGTAGAGACCGGCCCATATCAACAGATACGCAGTATTTT; CDR3 protein: CASRDRPISTDTQYF
clone size: NA; V gene: TRBV7-9; D gene: NA; J gene: TRBJ1-1; CDR3 DNA: TGTGCCAGCAGCTTTGTCAGCCTGAACACTGAAGCTTTCTTT; CDR3 protein: CASSFVSLNTEAFF
clone size: NA; V gene: TRBV7-9; D gene: NA; J gene: TRBJ1-1; CDR3 DNA: TGTGCCAGCAGCTTAGATTGGGGAGCTGAAGCTTTCTTT; CDR3 protein: CASSLDWGAEAFF
clone size: NA; V gene: TRBV18; D gene: NA; J gene: TRBJ1-4; CDR3 DNA: TGTGCCAGCTCACCACTGACGGTGTCGAATGAAAAACTGTTTTTT; CDR3 protein: CASSPLTVSNEKLFF
clone size: NA; V gene: TRBV7-8; D gene: NA; J gene: TRBJ1-3; CDR3 DNA: TGTGCCAGCAGCTTACAAACCTCGGGGGCGGTCGGAAACACCATATATTTT; CDR3 protein: CASSLQTSGAVGNTIYF
clone size: NA; V gene: TRBV27; D gene: NA; J gene: TRBJ2-2; CDR3 DNA: TGTGCCAGCAGTAAGTCGAACACCGGGGAGCTGTTTTTT; CDR3 protein: CASSKSNTGELFF
clone size: NA; V gene: TRBV18; D gene: NA; J gene: TRBJ2-5; CDR3 DNA: TGTGCCAGCTCACCACGACAGGTACAAGAGACCCAGTACTTC; CDR3 protein: CASSPRQVQETQYF
clone size: NA; V gene: TRBV11-2; D gene: NA; J gene: TRBJ2-3; CDR3 DNA: TGTGCCAGCATACCGGGGCTAACCACAGATACGCAGTATTTT; CDR3 protein: CASIPGLTTDTQYF
clone size: many; V gene: TRBV4-1; D gene: NA; J gene: TRBJ2-1; CDR3 DNA: TGCGCCAGCAGCCAGGGGACGGAACGGGCCTACAATGAGCAGTTCTTC; CDR3 protein: CASSQGTERAYNEQFF
clone size: NA; V gene: TRBV5-1; D gene: TRBD1; J gene: TRBJ1-5; CDR3 DNA: TGCGCCAGCAGCTCTGGAGACAGGGGCAATCAGCCCCAGCATTTT; CDR3 protein: CASSSGDRGNQPQHF
clone size: once; V gene: TRBV15; D gene: TRBD1; J gene: TRBJ2-6; CDR3 DNA: TGTGCCACCAGCACCGGGACAGGGTTCCCTTCCGGGGCCAACGTCCTGACTTTC; CDR3 protein: CATSTGTGFPSGANVLTF